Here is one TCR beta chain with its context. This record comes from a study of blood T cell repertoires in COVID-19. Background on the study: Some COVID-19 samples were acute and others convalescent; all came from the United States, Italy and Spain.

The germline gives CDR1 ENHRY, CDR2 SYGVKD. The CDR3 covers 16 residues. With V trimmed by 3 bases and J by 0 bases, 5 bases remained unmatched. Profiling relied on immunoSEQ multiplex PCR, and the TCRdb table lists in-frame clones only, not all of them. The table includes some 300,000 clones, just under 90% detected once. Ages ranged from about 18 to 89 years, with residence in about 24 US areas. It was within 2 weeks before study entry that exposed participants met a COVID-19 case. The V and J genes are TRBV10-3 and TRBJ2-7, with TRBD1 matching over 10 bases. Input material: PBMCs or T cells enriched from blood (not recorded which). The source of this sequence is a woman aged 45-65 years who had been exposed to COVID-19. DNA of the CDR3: TGTGCCATCAGTGAAGTCAGGACAGGGGGCTCCTACGAGCAGTACTTC. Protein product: CAISEVRTGGSYEQYF.